One sample yielded the 16 T cell receptor beta chains listed below, sequenced in a study of vaccination effects on CD4 cells after COVID-19. This table comes from immunoSEQ multiplex PCR, and its TCRdb copy is limited to in-frame clones, with some not included. The table records 30,000 to 45,000 clones, 55% to 75% of them present only once. These TCRs are of unknown antigen specificity. Expansion of antigen-specific CD4+ T cells with viral peptide pools was carried out by the ViraFEST assay before sequencing. Around day 10 of culture, CD4+ T cells were separated out. Neither prior SARS-CoV-2 infection nor positive nucleocapsid antibodies were present in the vaccine recipients. Sequenced material: CD4+ T cells from PBMCs cultured with SARS-CoV-2 spike peptides, taken before COVID-19 vaccination. All receptors derive from a human donor who received a COVID-19 vaccine.

This clone was counted a few times. The chain recombines TRBV11-3 with TRBJ2-5, with TRBD1 as a possible D gene (7 bases). V was shortened by 2 bases and J by 0 bases, with 13 bases between the two germline ends. This CDR3 has 16 amino acids. Germline-derived CDR1 and CDR2 are SGHNT and YENEEA. The CDR3 DNA reads as TGTGCCAGCAGCTTACACCCAGGGGGGTACCAAGAGACCCAGTACTTC. It codes for CASSLHPGGYQETQYF.

The chain recombines TRBV12-3 or TRBV12-4 with TRBJ2-7; D is unresolved. Deletions cut 1 base from V and 5 bases from J, with 9 bases between. This CDR3 has 13 residues. CDR3 region: CASSLGEVDEQYF. Written as DNA, the CDR3 is TGTGCCAGCAGTTTAGGGGAAGTCGACGAGCAGTACTTC.

J is TRBJ2-1 and V is TRBV9; D unresolved. V was trimmed by 3 bases and J by 0 bases, leaving 13 bases between them. The CDR3 totals 16 residues. Germline CDR1 and CDR2: SGDLS and YYNGEE. The CDR3 coding sequence is TGTGCCAGCAGCGCATCATCTAGGAGCTCCTACAATGAGCAGTTCTTC. The encoded protein is CASSASSRSSYNEQFF.

In this sample, this clone turned up a few times. The chain has TRBV28 and TRBJ1-2; the D is unclear. This CDR3 is 14 amino acids long. The germline gives CDR1 MDHEN, CDR2 SYDVKM. V was pared by 6 bases and J by 4 bases, with 15 bases between. CDR3 loop: CASSSYGLAYGYTF. The CDR3 nucleotides are TGTGCCAGCAGCTCCTACGGGTTAGCCTATGGCTACACCTTC.

J is TRBJ1-2 and V is TRBV4-1; 9 nucleotides align to TRBD1. The V gene end was trimmed by 4 bases and the J gene end by 4 bases; junction bases not matched to a gene: 13. The CDR3 has 17 residues. CDR1 is MGHRA, CDR2 YSYEKL, per germline. In DNA form, the CDR3 reads TGCGCCAGCAGCCTGACGCCCGGGACAGGGCACCTCTATGGCTACACCTTC. Protein product: CASSLTPGTGHLYGYTF.

This chain uses TRBV18 with TRBJ2-7; D is unclear. The CDR3 is made up of 14 amino acids. Germline V CDR1 and CDR2: KGHSH, LQKENI. V was cut by 3 bases and J by 6 bases, with 15 bases left in between. The CDR3: CASSPNGVMREQYF. In DNA, the CDR3 is TGTGCCAGCTCACCGAATGGCGTAATGCGCGAGCAGTACTTC.

The J gene is TRBJ2-7, the V gene TRBV6-8, with TRBD1 matching 9 bases. Germline CDR1 is MNHGY and CDR2 is SAAAGT. CDR3 length: 15 amino acids. V shed 5 bases, J shed 6 bases, and the junction held 11 bases outside the gene matches. Here the CDR3 DNA reads TGTGCCAGCAGTCGGGGGACAGGGCATGAATGCGAGCAGTACTTC. This sequence encodes CASSRGTGHECEQYF.

The chain links TRBV5-1 to TRBJ2-1; TRBD2 aligns across 9 bases. V was clipped by 5 bases and J by 5 bases; unmatched bases: 2. CDR3 length: 13 amino acids. Germline V gene data show CDR1 as SGHRS and CDR2 as YFSETQ. In DNA, the CDR3 is TGCGCCAGCAGGGCGGGGGGGCACAATGAGCAGTTCTTC. This encodes CASRAGGHNEQFF. Combining the CDR3 with reference TRBV5-1 and TRBJ2-1 gives the whole variable domain KAGVTQTPRYLIKTRGQQVTLSCSPISGHRSVSWYQQTPGQGLQFLFEYFSETQRNKGNFPGRFSGRQFSNSRSEMNVSTLELGDSALYLCASRAGGHNEQFFGPGTRLTVL.

This clone was seen once. V and J are TRBV7-2 and TRBJ2-3; 14 bases match TRBD2. The CDR3 loop spans 18 amino acids. V gave up 3 bases and J gave up 1 base; unmatched junction bases: 6. Germline CDR1 reads SGHTA; CDR2 reads FQGNSA. The CDR3 sequence is CASSFGTSGSWGTDTQYF. The DNA of the CDR3 is TGTGCCAGCAGCTTCGGGACTAGCGGGAGTTGGGGCACAGATACGCAGTATTTT.

This clone was counted only a few times. This sequence joins TRBV6-5 and TRBJ1-1; tentative D call: TRBD1 (5 bases). V gave up 6 bases and J gave up 6 bases, with 17 bases separating them. The CDR3 consists of 14 residues. The germline V gene encodes CDR1 MNHEY and CDR2 SVGAGI. The CDR3 sequence: CASRASGLGAEAFF. CDR3 sequence (DNA): TGTGCCAGCAGAGCTTCAGGGTTGGGGGCTGAAGCTTTCTTT.

The genes are TRBV5-1 and TRBJ2-7; 7 nucleotides match TRBD1. The CDR3 has 16 amino acids. In germline, CDR1 is SGHRS, CDR2 YFSETQ. V dropped 4 bases and J dropped 4; count of bases not matched to a gene: 14. CDR3 protein: CASSLGQARTSYEQYF. The CDR3 coding sequence is TGCGCCAGCAGCCTCGGACAGGCTAGGACGTCTTACGAGCAGTACTTC.

This clone has just one count. The chain joins TRBV3-1 (or the pseudogene TRBV3-2) to TRBJ2-1; 7 bases line up with TRBD1. This CDR3 has 13 residues. V gave up 1 base and J gave up 9 bases; unmatched junction bases: 3. The V gene's germline CDR1 is LGHDT and CDR2 YNNKEL (reference sequence). The CDR3 region is CASSQGQGVEQFF. As DNA, the CDR3 is TGTGCCAGCAGCCAAGGCCAGGGGGTTGAGCAGTTCTTC.

The sample holds a few counts of this clone. V and J are TRBV7-2 and TRBJ2-7, with 8 bases lining up with TRBD1. V dropped 1 base and J dropped 0; count of bases not matched to a gene: 5. The CDR3 extends over 16 amino acids. The germline CDR1 and CDR2 sequences are SGHTA and FQGNSA. The CDR3 bases are TGTGCCAGCAGCTTAGTTGAAACAGGGGGCTCCTACGAGCAGTACTTC. Protein sequence: CASSLVETGGSYEQYF. Supplemented by reference TRBV7-2 and TRBJ2-7, the full variable domain reads GAGVSQSPSNKVTEKGKDVELRCDPISGHTALYWYRQSLGQGLEFLIYFQGNSAPDKSGLPSDRFSAERTGGSVSTLTIQRTQQEDSAVYLCASSLVETGGSYEQYFGPGTRLTVT.

This clone was seen a few times. This chain joins TRBV7-9 and TRBJ1-5; D unclear. The CDR3 totals 12 residues. The V gene lost 3 bases and the J gene lost 3 bases, with 3 bases spanning the gap. The germline V gene encodes CDR1 SEHNR and CDR2 FQNEAQ (reference sequence). DNA for the CDR3: TGTGCCAGCAGCTTGGACAATCAGCCCCAGCATTTT. Protein: CASSLDNQPQHF. The entire variable domain, with the rest obtained from reference TRBV7-9 and TRBJ1-5, is as follows: DTGVSQNPRHKITKRGQNVTFRCDPISEHNRLYWYRQTLGQGPEFLTYFQNEAQLEKSRLLSDRFSAERPKGSFSTLEIQRTEQGDSAMYLCASSLDNQPQHFGDGTRLSIL.

The chain uses TRBV5-4 and TRBJ1-2; 8 bases line up with TRBD1. Germline CDR1 reads SGHNT; CDR2 reads YYREEE (reference sequence). V lost 4 bases and J lost 7; bases outside the gene matches: 27. The CDR3 is 20 residues long. The CDR3 nucleotides read TGTGCCAGCAGCAGAGGACAGGGTGGAGGTGTTCCTCGGGGCTATGGTGGCTACACCTTC. This sequence encodes CASSRGQGGGVPRGYGGYTF.

The V gene is TRBV18, the J gene TRBJ1-6; D ambiguous. Trimming cost V 0 bases and J 8 bases, with 14 bases left between them. The CDR3 runs 16 residues. CDR1 is KGHSH and CDR2 is LQKENI in the germline V gene. The CDR3 region is CASSPPVRTLDSPLHF. Here the CDR3 DNA reads TGTGCCAGCTCACCACCGGTCCGAACTTTAGATTCACCCCTCCACTTT.